This T cell receptor beta chain was retrieved from a study of human T cells and chemical hapten exposure. V trimming: 0 bases; J trimming: 0 bases; junction bases outside the gene matches: 5. CDR1 is LGHDT and CDR2 is YNNKEL in the germline V gene (reference sequence). The length of the CDR3 is 17 residues. The starting material, unfractionated whole blood, was used for total RNA extraction. MiXCR, applied by TCRdb to the 5' RACE reads, yields one record per CDR3 protein. The table lists around 80,000 distinct CDR3 sequences, around a sixth of them singletons, with around 7% in the top ten. This TCR was sampled from a female donor in good health. This chain uses TRBV3-1 with TRBJ2-3, with 8 bases aligning to TRBD2. CDR3 sequence: CASSQEPTSASTDTQYF. The CDR3 DNA sequence: TGTGCCAGCAGCCAAGAGCCGACTAGCGCGAGCACAGATACGCAGTATTTT.